This T cell receptor (beta chain) was sequenced for a study of shared clonotypes between healthy human individuals. Overall study: Three plates were used per donor for CD4 naive, three for CD4 memory, two for CD8 naive and one for CD8 memory. Study-wide results and limits: Sampling covered nothing but blood. Tissue TCR repertoires likely differ from those found in blood.

V was clipped by 2 bases and J by 0 bases, with 2 bases between them. Germline CDR1 is SNHLY and CDR2 is FYNNEI. This CDR3 has 12 amino acids. Produced via immunoSEQ multiplex PCR; TCRdb's table is partial and in-frame only. The data show more than 2,000,000 clones, with approximately 95% seen just once and about 0.41% held by the top ten. The table lists this clone with a few counts. Its antigen is undetermined. This sample includes further DNA sequences coding for the same CDR3. This TCR was recovered from a man younger than 35 in good health. Some clones in this sample may be carry-over from other donors' samples. The rearrangement links TRBV2 to TRBJ2-7; D unresolved. Sequenced input: naive CD4+ T cells from PBMCs. Subset in this sample: CD45RA+ positively selected. CDR3 DNA sequence: TGTGCCAGCAGTGAAAGCTCCTACGAGCAGTACTTC. Translating gives CASSESSYEQYF.